Listed below are T cell receptor beta chains from one sample, sequenced in a study of T cell changes during pregnancy in multiple sclerosis. Clones were sequenced by immunoSEQ multiplex PCR, and TCRdb holds only the in-frame ones, with some missing. The sample records about 48,000 clones, approximately 92% being singletons. The sample consisted of CD4+ T cells from peripheral blood mononuclear cells, taken in the second trimester of pregnancy. The receptors were gathered from a female donor in good health, enrolled as a control in a pregnancy study. Both conserved end residues are part of each CDR3. Fields, in order: CDR3 DNA, CDR3 protein, J gene, D gene, clone size, V gene. A D gene is named only where the DNA matches it firmly. The size of a clone is reported for some rows only, either as once, few or many, or as a class for expanded clones.

cdr3_nt: TGTGCTAGCAGCTTAACTAGCTCGGGAAACTACAATGAGCAGTTCTTC
cdr3_aa: CASSLTSSGNYNEQFF
j_call: TRBJ2-1
d_call: .
clone_size: .
v_call: TRBV7-7

cdr3_nt: TGTGCCAGCAGTTCCCAGGGCCCCTCAAGGACAGATACGCAGTATTTT
cdr3_aa: CASSSQGPSRTDTQYF
j_call: TRBJ2-3
d_call: .
clone_size: .
v_call: TRBV6-5

cdr3_nt: TGTGCCAGCAGTGAAAGGGGAACCGGGGAGCTGTTTTTT
cdr3_aa: CASSERGTGELFF
j_call: TRBJ2-2
d_call: .
clone_size: .
v_call: TRBV2

cdr3_nt: TGTGCCAGCAGCCTCGTTGGTCCGGCCTACGAGCAGTACTTC
cdr3_aa: CASSLVGPAYEQYF
j_call: TRBJ2-7
d_call: .
clone_size: .
v_call: TRBV7-2

cdr3_nt: TGTGCCAGTAGTATAACCCCCGATACGGCAGATACGCAGTATTTT
cdr3_aa: CASSITPDTADTQYF
j_call: TRBJ2-3
d_call: .
clone_size: .
v_call: TRBV19

cdr3_nt: TGTGCCAGCACCTACCCCGGGACACAATACGAGCAGTACTTC
cdr3_aa: CASTYPGTQYEQYF
j_call: TRBJ2-7
d_call: .
clone_size: .
v_call: TRBV6-1

cdr3_nt: TGTGCCAGCAGCTTAGCCCCTTGGAAGGGGCGTAGCTCCTACCTCTATGGCTACACCTTC
cdr3_aa: CASSLAPWKGRSSYLYGYTF
j_call: TRBJ1-2
d_call: .
clone_size: .
v_call: TRBV7-2

cdr3_nt: TGTGCCAGTCTGTATCGCTCTGGAAACACCATATATTTT
cdr3_aa: CASLYRSGNTIYF
j_call: TRBJ1-3
d_call: .
clone_size: .
v_call: TRBV19

cdr3_nt: TGTGCCAGCGGCCGGACAGGGGGCACCTACGAGCAGTACTTC
cdr3_aa: CASGRTGGTYEQYF
j_call: TRBJ2-7
d_call: TRBD1
clone_size: .
v_call: TRBV27

cdr3_nt: TGTGCCATCGGGAAGGGGGATACTGAAGCTTTCTTT
cdr3_aa: CAIGKGDTEAFF
j_call: TRBJ1-1
d_call: .
clone_size: .
v_call: TRBV10-3

cdr3_nt: TGTGCCACCAGCAGAGGGATAGCGGGAGGGAGGCTCGAGCAGTACTTC
cdr3_aa: CATSRGIAGGRLEQYF
j_call: TRBJ2-7
d_call: TRBD2
clone_size: once
v_call: TRBV15

cdr3_nt: TGTGCCTGTACCAGGCTAGCGGGACTATTCGAGCAGTACTTC
cdr3_aa: CACTRLAGLFEQYF
j_call: TRBJ2-7
d_call: TRBD2
clone_size: .
v_call: TRBV30

cdr3_nt: TGCGCCAGCAGTGGACCGGGGGGCGAGACCCAGTACTTC
cdr3_aa: CASSGPGGETQYF
j_call: TRBJ2-5
d_call: .
clone_size: .
v_call: TRBV10-1

cdr3_nt: TGTGCCAGCAGTGACGGGACTAGCACAGATACGCAGTATTTT
cdr3_aa: CASSDGTSTDTQYF
j_call: TRBJ2-3
d_call: .
clone_size: few
v_call: TRBV6-4

cdr3_nt: TGTGCCAGCAGCTTAGTCCCCCTGATTCGGAATGAGCAGTTCTTC
cdr3_aa: CASSLVPLIRNEQFF
j_call: TRBJ2-1
d_call: .
clone_size: .
v_call: TRBV7-2

cdr3_nt: TGTGCCAGCAGCTCCCAGGCAGATACGCAGTATTTT
cdr3_aa: CASSSQADTQYF
j_call: TRBJ2-3
d_call: .
clone_size: .
v_call: TRBV5-4

cdr3_nt: TGTGCCAGCAGCCCGGACAGGATCTGGGATACGGCTCGTCCCCAAGAGACCCAGTACTTC
cdr3_aa: CASSPDRIWDTARPQETQYF
j_call: TRBJ2-5
d_call: TRBD1
clone_size: few
v_call: TRBV5-8

cdr3_nt: TGTGCCAGCAGGACGGGGCGGGGAGAAAAACTGTTTTTT
cdr3_aa: CASRTGRGEKLFF
j_call: TRBJ1-4
d_call: .
clone_size: .
v_call: TRBV2

cdr3_nt: TGCGCCAGCAGCCAAGTGCCAGTACGCAATGAGCAGTTCTTC
cdr3_aa: CASSQVPVRNEQFF
j_call: TRBJ2-1
d_call: .
clone_size: .
v_call: TRBV4-1

cdr3_nt: TGTGCCAGCAGCTTAGGAACAGGGGGATCTGGAAACACCATATATTTT
cdr3_aa: CASSLGTGGSGNTIYF
j_call: TRBJ1-3
d_call: TRBD1
clone_size: .
v_call: TRBV7-6

cdr3_nt: TGCGCCAGCAGCCCGGATGGACTAGCGGGAGTTGAGACCCAGTACTTC
cdr3_aa: CASSPDGLAGVETQYF
j_call: TRBJ2-5
d_call: TRBD2
clone_size: .
v_call: TRBV5-1

cdr3_nt: TGCGCCAGCAGCCAAGCCCCCCCCGCCCAGGGTAGCACAGATACGCAGTATTTT
cdr3_aa: CASSQAPPAQGSTDTQYF
j_call: TRBJ2-3
d_call: .
clone_size: few
v_call: TRBV4-3

cdr3_nt: TGTGCCAGCAGTGAAAACTGGAGGATGAACACTGAAGCTTTCTTT
cdr3_aa: CASSENWRMNTEAFF
j_call: TRBJ1-1
d_call: .
clone_size: .
v_call: TRBV6-1

cdr3_nt: TGTGCCAGCAGTGAAAACAGGGTCCCTACCTCCTCTGGAAACACCATATATTTT
cdr3_aa: CASSENRVPTSSGNTIYF
j_call: TRBJ1-3
d_call: .
clone_size: .
v_call: TRBV6-1

cdr3_nt: TGTGCCAGTAGTATTAGGGGACAGGGGGCAAGGCAGCCCCAGCATTTT
cdr3_aa: CASSIRGQGARQPQHF
j_call: TRBJ1-5
d_call: TRBD1
clone_size: .
v_call: TRBV19

cdr3_nt: TGTGCCAGCAGTTTGGGAGCGTGGGGCCAGGGACTAGCGGGAGGGAACAATGAGCAGTTCTTC
cdr3_aa: CASSLGAWGQGLAGGNNEQFF
j_call: TRBJ2-1
d_call: TRBD2
clone_size: once
v_call: TRBV28

cdr3_nt: TGCGCCAGCAGCTTCCAGGGACTAGCGGTTGAGCAGTTCTTC
cdr3_aa: CASSFQGLAVEQFF
j_call: TRBJ2-1
d_call: TRBD2
clone_size: once
v_call: TRBV5-1

cdr3_nt: TGTGCCAGCTCAGCCTTAGGTACCACGGGGGCCAAAAACATTCAGTACTTC
cdr3_aa: CASSALGTTGAKNIQYF
j_call: TRBJ2-4
d_call: .
clone_size: .
v_call: TRBV9

cdr3_nt: TGCGCCTCATCTTTGGGGGGGACTGGGGCCAACGTCCTGACTTTC
cdr3_aa: CASSLGGTGANVLTF
j_call: TRBJ2-6
d_call: TRBD2
clone_size: .
v_call: TRBV10-2

cdr3_nt: TGTGCCAGCAGGTCGGGGGGGAGCTCCTACAATGAGCAGTTCTTC
cdr3_aa: CASRSGGSSYNEQFF
j_call: TRBJ2-1
d_call: TRBD2
clone_size: .
v_call: TRBV27

cdr3_nt: TGTGCCAGCAGCTTAGTTACGGTCACCGGGGAGCTGTTTTTT
cdr3_aa: CASSLVTVTGELFF
j_call: TRBJ2-2
d_call: .
clone_size: .
v_call: TRBV7-2

cdr3_nt: TGTGCCAGCAGTTACGGTCCCACGAACGAGCAGTACTTC
cdr3_aa: CASSYGPTNEQYF
j_call: TRBJ2-7
d_call: .
clone_size: once
v_call: TRBV2

cdr3_nt: TGTGCCAGCTCACCTACCGCTCTCTCCGGGGGAGGAAGAACTGAAGCTTTCTTT
cdr3_aa: CASSPTALSGGGRTEAFF
j_call: TRBJ1-1
d_call: .
clone_size: .
v_call: TRBV18

cdr3_nt: TGTGCCAGCAGTTCTCATTGGACATCCAACGAGCAGTACTTC
cdr3_aa: CASSSHWTSNEQYF
j_call: TRBJ2-7
d_call: .
clone_size: .
v_call: TRBV27

cdr3_nt: TGCGCCAGCAGCTTACGGGCGGGGCGGGAGGGCTACAATGAGCAGTTCTTC
cdr3_aa: CASSLRAGREGYNEQFF
j_call: TRBJ2-1
d_call: TRBD2
clone_size: .
v_call: TRBV5-1

cdr3_nt: TGTGCCAGCAGTTATATAACACAGGGGGCAAGCTACGAGCAGTACTTC
cdr3_aa: CASSYITQGASYEQYF
j_call: TRBJ2-7
d_call: TRBD1
clone_size: .
v_call: TRBV28

cdr3_nt: TGTGCCAGCAGCCTCTATACAGGGGGCCGCGAGCAGTACTTC
cdr3_aa: CASSLYTGGREQYF
j_call: TRBJ2-7
d_call: TRBD1
clone_size: .
v_call: TRBV28

cdr3_nt: TGTGCCAGCGGAGGGGGCCCAGCTAACTATGGCTACACCTTC
cdr3_aa: CASGGGPANYGYTF
j_call: TRBJ1-2
d_call: TRBD1
clone_size: once
v_call: TRBV27